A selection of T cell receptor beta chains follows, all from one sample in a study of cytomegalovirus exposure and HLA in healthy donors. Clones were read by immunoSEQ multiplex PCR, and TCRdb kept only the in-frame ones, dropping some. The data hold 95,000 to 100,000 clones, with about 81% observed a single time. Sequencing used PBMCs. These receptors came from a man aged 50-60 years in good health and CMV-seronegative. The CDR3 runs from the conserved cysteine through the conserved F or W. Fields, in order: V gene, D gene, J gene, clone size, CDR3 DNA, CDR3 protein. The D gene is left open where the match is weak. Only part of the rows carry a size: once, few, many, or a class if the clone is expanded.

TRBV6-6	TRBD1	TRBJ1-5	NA	TGTGCCAGCAGGCCGACAGGGGTGGACAATCAGCCCCAGCATTTT	CASRPTGVDNQPQHF
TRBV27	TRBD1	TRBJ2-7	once	TGTGCCAGCAGTCAGAAGCCGGGACAGGGAGGCTACGAGCAGTACTTC	CASSQKPGQGGYEQYF
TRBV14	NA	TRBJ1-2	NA	TGTGCCAGTACAGCTACGGCTAACTATGGCTACACCTTC	CASTATANYGYTF
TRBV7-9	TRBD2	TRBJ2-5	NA	TGTGCCAGCAGCTTTACAGCGGGGGCGGGGGAGACCCAGTACTTC	CASSFTAGAGETQYF
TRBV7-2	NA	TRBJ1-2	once	TGTGCCAGCACAAACGGGTTTGGCTACACCTTC	CASTNGFGYTF
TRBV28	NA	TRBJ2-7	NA	TGTGCCAGCAGTTTAAACGAGAGGGAGCAGTACTTC	CASSLNEREQYF
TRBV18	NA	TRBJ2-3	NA	TGTGCCAGCTCACCGAGTACAGATACGCAGTATTTT	CASSPSTDTQYF
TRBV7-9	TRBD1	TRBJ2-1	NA	TGTGCCAGCAGCTTAGTGACAGGGGGCGATGAGCAGTTCTTC	CASSLVTGGDEQFF
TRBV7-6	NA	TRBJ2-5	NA	TGTGCCAGCAGCCTCAGGGTTTCAGAGACCCAGTACTTC	CASSLRVSETQYF
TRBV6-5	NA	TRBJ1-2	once	TGTGCCAGCAGGATGGACTCTAGCTATGGCTACACCTTC	CASRMDSSYGYTF
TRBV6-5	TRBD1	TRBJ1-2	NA	TGTGCCAGCAGTGGAGGGACAGCGTATGGCTACACCTTC	CASSGGTAYGYTF
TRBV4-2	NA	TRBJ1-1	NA	TGTGCCAGCAGAGGCAGGGAGGGTCCTAACACTGAAGCTTTCTTT	CASRGREGPNTEAFF
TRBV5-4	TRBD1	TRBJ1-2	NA	TGTGCCAGCAGCTTGTGGGCGGACAGGGGTAGCGGCTACACCTTC	CASSLWADRGSGYTF
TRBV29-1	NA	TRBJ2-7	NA	TGCAGCGTTAGGGCAGGGCCGGCCTACGAGCAGTACTTC	CSVRAGPAYEQYF
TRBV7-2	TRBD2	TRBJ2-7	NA	TGTGCCAGCTGCCCCCAAGGGACTAGCGGTTCCTACGAGCAGTACTTC	CASCPQGTSGSYEQYF
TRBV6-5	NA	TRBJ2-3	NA	TGTGCCAGCAGTTACCAGGGCTGGAGCGGGACAGATACGCAGTATTTT	CASSYQGWSGTDTQYF
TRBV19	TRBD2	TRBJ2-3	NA	TGTGCCAGTAGTATGAGCGGGAGGGCCTTCCGCACAGATACGCAGTATTTT	CASSMSGRAFRTDTQYF
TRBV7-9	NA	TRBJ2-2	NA	TGTTCCAGCAACAGGGCGGGGGCCCGGGAGCTGTTTTTT	CSSNRAGARELFF
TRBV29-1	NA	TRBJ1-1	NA	TGCAGCGTTGAACAAACAGGAGGGACTGAAGCTTTCTTT	CSVEQTGGTEAFF
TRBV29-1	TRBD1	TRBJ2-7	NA	TGCAGCGTTGACAAAGGGGACAGGGGGTACGAGCAGTACTTC	CSVDKGDRGYEQYF